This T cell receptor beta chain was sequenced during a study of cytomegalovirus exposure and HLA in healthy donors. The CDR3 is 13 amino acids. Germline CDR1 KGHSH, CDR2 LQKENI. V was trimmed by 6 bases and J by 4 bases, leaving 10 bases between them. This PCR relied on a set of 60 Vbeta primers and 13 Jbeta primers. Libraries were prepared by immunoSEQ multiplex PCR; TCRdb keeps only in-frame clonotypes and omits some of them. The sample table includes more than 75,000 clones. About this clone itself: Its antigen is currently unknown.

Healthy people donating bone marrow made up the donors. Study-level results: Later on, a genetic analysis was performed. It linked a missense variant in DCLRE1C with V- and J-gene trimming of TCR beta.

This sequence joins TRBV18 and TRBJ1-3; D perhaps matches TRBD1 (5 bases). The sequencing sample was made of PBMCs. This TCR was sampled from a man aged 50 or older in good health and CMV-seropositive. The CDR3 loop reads CASSPDTGNTIYF. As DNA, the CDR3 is TGTGCCAGCTCCCCGGACACAGGAAACACCATATATTTT.